This T cell receptor (beta chain) was obtained from a study of cytomegalovirus exposure and HLA in healthy donors. It was with 60 Vbeta and 13 Jbeta primers that the PCR ran. Sequencing was performed with immunoSEQ multiplex PCR; in TCRdb, only in-frame clones are kept and a portion is missing. The sample shows over 120,000 clones, 78% of them seen only once. The V gene's germline CDR1 is SQVTM and CDR2 ANQGSEA. Losses at the gene ends were 5 bases for V and 4 bases for J; bases not matched to a gene: 12. The CDR3 loop spans 15 amino acids. The V gene is TRBV29-1, the J gene TRBJ2-5; 8 bases align to TRBD2. The clonotype comes from a female donor in good health and CMV-seronegative. The sequenced sample consisted of PBMCs. This CDR3 is CSVSGSGGALETQYF. DNA of the CDR3: TGCAGCGTTTCCGGAAGCGGGGGCGCATTAGAGACCCAGTACTTC.